This T cell receptor (beta chain) was found in a study of blood T cell repertoires in COVID-19. In this sample, this clone turned up a few times. Using immunoSEQ multiplex PCR, the repertoire was profiled, and TCRdb retains in-frame clones only, with some absent. This table has almost 85,000 clones, approximately 82% appearing once. The CDR3 extends over 12 amino acids. V was trimmed by 1 base and J by 14 bases, leaving 12 bases between them. This sequence originates from an elderly man with active or convalescent COVID-19. The chain is built from TRBV12-3 or TRBV12-4 and TRBJ2-1, with a weak D call TRBD1 (6 bases). Input material: peripheral blood. The CDR3 sequence: CASSLGGRIEFF. CDR3 coding DNA: TGTGCCAGCAGTTTAGGGGGGCGAATTGAGTTCTTC.